This TCR beta chain was captured in a study of cytomegalovirus exposure and HLA in healthy donors. Losses at the gene ends were 4 bases for V and 4 bases for J; bases not matched to a gene: 6. Germline V gene lookup returns CDR1 SGHRS and CDR2 YFSETQ. This CDR3 is built from 14 residues. Regarding this clone: The antigen is not known.

Both 60 Vbeta primers and 13 Jbeta primers went into the PCR. TCRdb keeps only in-frame clones here, not all; method: immunoSEQ multiplex PCR. The sample holds under 150,000 clones, 70% to 85% seen once. Whole-study results and caveats: Because they were indistinguishable, some V segments, including TRBV6-2 and TRBV6-3, were excluded.

This TCR was sampled from a woman aged 55-69 years in good health and CMV-seropositive. The chain links TRBV5-1 to TRBJ1-1; 8 nucleotides line up with TRBD1. The sequenced material came from PBMCs. CDR3: CASSDAGGVTEAFF. In DNA form, the CDR3 reads TGCGCCAGCAGCGACGCAGGGGGCGTCACTGAAGCTTTCTTT.